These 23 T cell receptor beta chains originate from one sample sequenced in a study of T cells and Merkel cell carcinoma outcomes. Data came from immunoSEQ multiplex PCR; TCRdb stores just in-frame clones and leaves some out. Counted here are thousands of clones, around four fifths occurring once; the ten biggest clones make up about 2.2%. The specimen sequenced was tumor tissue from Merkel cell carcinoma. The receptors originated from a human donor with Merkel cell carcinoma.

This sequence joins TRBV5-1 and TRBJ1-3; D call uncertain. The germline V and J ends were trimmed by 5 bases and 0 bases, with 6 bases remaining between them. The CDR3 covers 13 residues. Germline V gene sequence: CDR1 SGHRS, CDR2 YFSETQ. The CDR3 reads CASSMNSGNTIYF. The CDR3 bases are TGCGCCAGCAGTATGAACTCTGGAAACACCATATATTTT.

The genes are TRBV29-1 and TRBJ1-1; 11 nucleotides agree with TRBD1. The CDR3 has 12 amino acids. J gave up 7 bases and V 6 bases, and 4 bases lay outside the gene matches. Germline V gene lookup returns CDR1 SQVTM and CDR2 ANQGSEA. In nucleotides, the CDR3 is TGCAGCGTCCGGACAGGGGGCAATGAAGCTTTCTTT. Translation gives CSVRTGGNEAFF.

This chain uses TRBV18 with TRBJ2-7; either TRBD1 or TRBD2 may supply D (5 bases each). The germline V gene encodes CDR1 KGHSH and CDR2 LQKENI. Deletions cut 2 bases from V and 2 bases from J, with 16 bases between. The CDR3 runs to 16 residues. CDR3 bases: TGTGCCAGCTCACCAACCGGGACCTTGCCAGCCTACGAGCAGTACTTC. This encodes CASSPTGTLPAYEQYF.

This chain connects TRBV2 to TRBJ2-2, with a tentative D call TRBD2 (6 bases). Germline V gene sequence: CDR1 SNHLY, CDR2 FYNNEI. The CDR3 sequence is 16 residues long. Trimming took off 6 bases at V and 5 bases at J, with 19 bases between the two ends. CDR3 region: CASRRDRQGHTGELFF. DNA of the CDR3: TGTGCCAGCAGGCGGGATCGGCAGGGCCATACCGGGGAGCTGTTTTTT. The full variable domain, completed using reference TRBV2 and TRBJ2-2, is EPEVTQTPSHQVTQMGQEVILRCVPISNHLYFYWYRQILGQKVEFLVSFYNNEISEKSEIFDDQFSVERPDGSNFTLKIRSTKLEDSAMYFCASRRDRQGHTGELFFGEGSRLTVL.

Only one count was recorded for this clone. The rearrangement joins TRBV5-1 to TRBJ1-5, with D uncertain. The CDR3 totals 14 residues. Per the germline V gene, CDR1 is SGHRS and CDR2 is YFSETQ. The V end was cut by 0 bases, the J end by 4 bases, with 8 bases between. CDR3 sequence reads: CASSLDSGNQPQHF. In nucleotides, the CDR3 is TGCGCCAGCAGCTTGGATTCAGGTAATCAGCCCCAGCATTTT.

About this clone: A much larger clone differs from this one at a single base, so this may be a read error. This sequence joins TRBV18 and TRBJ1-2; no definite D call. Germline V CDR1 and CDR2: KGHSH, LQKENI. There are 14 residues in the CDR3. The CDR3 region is CASSPPTESYDYTF. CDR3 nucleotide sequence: TGTGCCAGCTCACCACCCACAGAGTCCTATGACTACACCTTC.

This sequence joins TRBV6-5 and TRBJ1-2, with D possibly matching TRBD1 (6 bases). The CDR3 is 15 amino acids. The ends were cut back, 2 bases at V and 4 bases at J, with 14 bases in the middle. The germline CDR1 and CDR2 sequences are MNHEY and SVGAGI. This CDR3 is CASSYDLGASYGYTF. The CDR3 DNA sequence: TGTGCCAGCAGTTACGACCTGGGGGCTAGCTATGGCTACACCTTC.

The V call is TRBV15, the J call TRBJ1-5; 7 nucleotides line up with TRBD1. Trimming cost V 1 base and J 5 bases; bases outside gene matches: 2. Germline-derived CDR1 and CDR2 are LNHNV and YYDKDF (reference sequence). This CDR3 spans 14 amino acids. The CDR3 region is CATSRGQGDQPQHF. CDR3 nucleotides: TGTGCCACCAGCAGAGGACAGGGTGATCAGCCCCAGCATTTT.

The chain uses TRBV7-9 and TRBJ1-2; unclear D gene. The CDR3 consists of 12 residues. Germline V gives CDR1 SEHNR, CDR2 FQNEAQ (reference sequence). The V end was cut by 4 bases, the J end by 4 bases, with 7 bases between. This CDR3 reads CASSSPVYGYTF. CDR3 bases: TGTGCCAGCAGCTCTCCGGTCTATGGCTACACCTTC. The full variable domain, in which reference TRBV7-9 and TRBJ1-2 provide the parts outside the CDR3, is DTGVSQNPRHKITKRGQNVTFRCDPISEHNRLYWYRQTLGQGPEFLTYFQNEAQLEKSRLLSDRFSAERPKGSFSTLEIQRTEQGDSAMYLCASSSPVYGYTFGSGTRLTVV.

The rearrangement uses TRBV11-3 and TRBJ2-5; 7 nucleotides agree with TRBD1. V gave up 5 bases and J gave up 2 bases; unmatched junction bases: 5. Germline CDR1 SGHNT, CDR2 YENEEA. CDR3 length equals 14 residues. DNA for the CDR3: TGTGCCAGCAGCGATATGGGACAGCAAGAGACCCAGTACTTC. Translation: CASSDMGQQETQYF.

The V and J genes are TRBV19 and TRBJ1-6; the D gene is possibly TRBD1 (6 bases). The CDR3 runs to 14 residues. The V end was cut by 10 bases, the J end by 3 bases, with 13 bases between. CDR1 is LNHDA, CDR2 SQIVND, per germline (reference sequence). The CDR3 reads CATDATGYNSPLHF. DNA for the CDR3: TGTGCCACTGACGCGACAGGCTATAATTCACCCCTCCACTTT.

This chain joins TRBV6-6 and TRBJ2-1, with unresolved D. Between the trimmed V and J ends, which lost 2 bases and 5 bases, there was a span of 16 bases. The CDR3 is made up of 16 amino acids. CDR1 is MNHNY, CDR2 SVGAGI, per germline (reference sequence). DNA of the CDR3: TGTGCCAGCAGTTACCCCACCCTAGGCCGAGACAATGAGCAGTTCTTC. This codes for CASSYPTLGRDNEQFF.

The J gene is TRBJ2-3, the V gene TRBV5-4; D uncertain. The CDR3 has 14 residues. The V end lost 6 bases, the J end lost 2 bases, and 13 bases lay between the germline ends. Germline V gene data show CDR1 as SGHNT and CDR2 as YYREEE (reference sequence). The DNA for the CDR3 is TGTGCCAGCAACTTTGGGGTCACCACAGATACGCAGTATTTT. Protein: CASNFGVTTDTQYF.

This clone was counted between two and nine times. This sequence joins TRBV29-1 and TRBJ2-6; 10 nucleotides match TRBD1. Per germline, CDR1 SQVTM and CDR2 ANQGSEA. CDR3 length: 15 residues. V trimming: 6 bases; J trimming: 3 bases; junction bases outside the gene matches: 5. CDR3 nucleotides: TGCAGCGTCACGACAGGGGGCTTTGGGGCCAACGTCCTGACTTTC. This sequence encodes CSVTTGGFGANVLTF. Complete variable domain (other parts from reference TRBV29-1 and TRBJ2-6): SAVISQKPSRDICQRGTSLTIQCQVDSQVTMMFWYRQQPGQSLTLIATANQGSEATYESGFVIDKFPISRPNLTFSTLTVSNMSPEDSSIYLCSVTTGGFGANVLTFGAGSRLTVL.

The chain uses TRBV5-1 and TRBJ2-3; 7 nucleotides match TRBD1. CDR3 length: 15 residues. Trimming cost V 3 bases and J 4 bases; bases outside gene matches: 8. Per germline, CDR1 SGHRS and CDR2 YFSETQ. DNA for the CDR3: TGCGCCAGCAGCTCTCAGGGGGTATTATCAGATACGCAGTATTTT. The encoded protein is CASSSQGVLSDTQYF.

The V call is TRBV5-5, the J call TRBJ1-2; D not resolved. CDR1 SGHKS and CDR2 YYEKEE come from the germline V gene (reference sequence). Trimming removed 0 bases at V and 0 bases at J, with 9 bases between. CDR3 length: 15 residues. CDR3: CASSLGAASNYGYTF. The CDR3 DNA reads TGTGCCAGCAGCTTGGGGGCGGCCTCTAACTATGGCTACACCTTC.

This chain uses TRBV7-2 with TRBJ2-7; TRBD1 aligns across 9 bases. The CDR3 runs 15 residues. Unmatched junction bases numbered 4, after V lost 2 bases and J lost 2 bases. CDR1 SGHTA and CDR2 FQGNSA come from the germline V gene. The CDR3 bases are TGTGCCAGCAGCTTAACCGGACAGGGGACCTACGAGCAGTACTTC. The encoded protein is CASSLTGQGTYEQYF. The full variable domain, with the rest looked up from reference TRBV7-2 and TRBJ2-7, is GAGVSQSPSNKVTEKGKDVELRCDPISGHTALYWYRQSLGQGLEFLIYFQGNSAPDKSGLPSDRFSAERTGGSVSTLTIQRTQQEDSAVYLCASSLTGQGTYEQYFGPGTRLTVT.

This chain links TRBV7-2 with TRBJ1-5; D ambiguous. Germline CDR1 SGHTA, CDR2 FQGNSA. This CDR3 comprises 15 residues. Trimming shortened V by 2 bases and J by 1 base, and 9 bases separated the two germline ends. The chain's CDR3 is CASSLSSRSNQPQHF. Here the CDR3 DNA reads TGTGCCAGCAGCTTAAGTTCTCGGAGCAATCAGCCCCAGCATTTT. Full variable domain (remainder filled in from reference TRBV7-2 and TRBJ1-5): GAGVSQSPSNKVTEKGKDVELRCDPISGHTALYWYRQSLGQGLEFLIYFQGNSAPDKSGLPSDRFSAERTGGSVSTLTIQRTQQEDSAVYLCASSLSSRSNQPQHFGDGTRLSIL.

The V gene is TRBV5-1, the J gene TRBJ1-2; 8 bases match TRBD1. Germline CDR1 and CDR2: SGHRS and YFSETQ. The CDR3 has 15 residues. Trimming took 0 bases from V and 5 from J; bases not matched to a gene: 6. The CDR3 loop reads CASSLETGDYYGYTF. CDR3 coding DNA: TGCGCCAGCAGCTTGGAGACAGGGGATTATTATGGCTACACCTTC.

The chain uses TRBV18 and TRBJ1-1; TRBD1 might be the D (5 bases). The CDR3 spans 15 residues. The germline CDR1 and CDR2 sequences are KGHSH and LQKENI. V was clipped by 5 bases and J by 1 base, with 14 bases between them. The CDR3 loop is CASSIYDSENTEAFF. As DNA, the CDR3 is TGTGCCAGCTCAATTTACGACAGCGAGAACACTGAAGCTTTCTTT.

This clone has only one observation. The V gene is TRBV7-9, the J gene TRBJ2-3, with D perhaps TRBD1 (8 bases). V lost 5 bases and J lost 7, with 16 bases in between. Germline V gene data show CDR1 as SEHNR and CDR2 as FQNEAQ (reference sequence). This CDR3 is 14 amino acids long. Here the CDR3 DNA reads TGTGCCAGCAGCACAGGGGGGGCGGTTCATACGCAGTATTTT. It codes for CASSTGGAVHTQYF.

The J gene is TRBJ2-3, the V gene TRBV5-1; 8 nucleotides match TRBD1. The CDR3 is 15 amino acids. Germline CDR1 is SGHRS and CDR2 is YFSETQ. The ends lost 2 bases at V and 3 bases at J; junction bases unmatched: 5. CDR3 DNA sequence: TGCGCCAGCAGCTTACAGGGGGTGACGACAGATACGCAGTATTTT. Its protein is CASSLQGVTTDTQYF.

The CDR3 is CASGSGLSYEQYF. Written as DNA, the CDR3 is TGTGCCAGTGGGAGCGGTCTATCCTACGAGCAGTACTTC. V usage is TRBV18 and J usage is TRBJ2-7; maybe TRBD2 (5 bases). Trimming stripped 9 bases from V and 1 base from J, with 13 bases between. Germline V gene lookup returns CDR1 KGHSH and CDR2 LQKENI. The CDR3 is made up of 13 amino acids.